Listed below are T cell receptor beta chains from one sample, sequenced in a study of human T cells and chemical hapten exposure. TCRdb itself ran the RACE reads through MiXCR, one entry per CDR3 protein. The sample includes approximately 80,000 distinct CDR3 sequences, 8.5% to 12% of them seen just once. The sample consisted of whole blood, taken in connection with sensitization to the hapten diphenylcyclopropenone (DPC). The receptor source for this set is a woman between 50 and 59 years old with alopecia areata. Some clones in this sample may be carry-over from other donors' samples. Both conserved end residues are part of each CDR3. Each record gives: V gene, D gene, J gene, clone size, CDR3 protein. The D gene is left open where the match is weak. Size is omitted from some rows. Given values are once, few, many or a class for expanded clones.

TRBV7-2	NA	TRBJ2-1	few	CASSLFTHNEQFF
TRBV9	NA	TRBJ1-6	NA	CASSAGGGSPLHF
TRBV6-2/TRBV6-3	NA	TRBJ2-2	many	CASSSISLITGELFF
TRBV12-3/TRBV12-4	NA	TRBJ2-7	NA	CASRDKNRFKQYF
TRBV29-1	TRBD1	TRBJ2-3	many	CSVVDGTESTDTQYF
TRBV18	NA	TRBJ2-2	NA	CASSGTDNTGELFF
TRBV27	TRBD1	TRBJ1-3	many	CASSFDRGSGNTIYF
TRBV24-1	TRBD1	TRBJ2-2	many	CATSDAGQGDTGELFF
TRBV2	TRBD1	TRBJ1-4	many	CASSEGGTVLNGEKLFF
TRBV12-3/TRBV12-4	NA	TRBJ1-5	NA	CASSLDRAQPQHF
TRBV4-1	NA	TRBJ2-7	few	CASSPTSGNAYEQYF
TRBV7-8	NA	TRBJ1-2	few	CASSLGGQGYGYTF
TRBV6-5	NA	TRBJ2-1	few	CASSYSLAVYEQFF
TRBV20-1	NA	TRBJ1-2	many	CSARGGTYGYTF
TRBV3-1	NA	TRBJ2-7	many	CASSPSHRVHEQYF
TRBV6-4	NA	TRBJ2-2	few	CASCPSANTGELFF
TRBV3-1	NA	TRBJ2-1	NA	CASSQDPTSSGEQFF
TRBV11-2	NA	TRBJ2-1	few	CASSFYLGTRSYNEQFF
TRBV20-1	TRBD2	TRBJ2-2	many	CSATGSGKRAGELFF
TRBV28	NA	TRBJ2-7	NA	CASSSRRVAYEQYF
TRBV5-1	NA	TRBJ1-6	once	CASSLGSSPLHF
TRBV7-2	NA	TRBJ2-1	few	CASSLATRTSRQAYNEQFF
TRBV15	NA	TRBJ2-1	few	CATSRGGPSYNEQFF
TRBV28	NA	TRBJ2-7	NA	CASSSPRAEQYF
TRBV5-5	NA	TRBJ2-7	NA	CASSVRAYEQYF
TRBV28	NA	TRBJ2-1	few	CASSPAGAGQFF
TRBV2	NA	TRBJ2-5	many	CASRPSAGQWETQYF
TRBV7-8	NA	TRBJ1-5	many	CASSVDRIGSNQPQHF
TRBV18	NA	TRBJ1-1	few	CASSPEMNTEAFF
TRBV7-8	NA	TRBJ1-1	many	CASSLGGADTEAFF
TRBV7-9	NA	TRBJ1-4	NA	CASSPGAGEKLFF